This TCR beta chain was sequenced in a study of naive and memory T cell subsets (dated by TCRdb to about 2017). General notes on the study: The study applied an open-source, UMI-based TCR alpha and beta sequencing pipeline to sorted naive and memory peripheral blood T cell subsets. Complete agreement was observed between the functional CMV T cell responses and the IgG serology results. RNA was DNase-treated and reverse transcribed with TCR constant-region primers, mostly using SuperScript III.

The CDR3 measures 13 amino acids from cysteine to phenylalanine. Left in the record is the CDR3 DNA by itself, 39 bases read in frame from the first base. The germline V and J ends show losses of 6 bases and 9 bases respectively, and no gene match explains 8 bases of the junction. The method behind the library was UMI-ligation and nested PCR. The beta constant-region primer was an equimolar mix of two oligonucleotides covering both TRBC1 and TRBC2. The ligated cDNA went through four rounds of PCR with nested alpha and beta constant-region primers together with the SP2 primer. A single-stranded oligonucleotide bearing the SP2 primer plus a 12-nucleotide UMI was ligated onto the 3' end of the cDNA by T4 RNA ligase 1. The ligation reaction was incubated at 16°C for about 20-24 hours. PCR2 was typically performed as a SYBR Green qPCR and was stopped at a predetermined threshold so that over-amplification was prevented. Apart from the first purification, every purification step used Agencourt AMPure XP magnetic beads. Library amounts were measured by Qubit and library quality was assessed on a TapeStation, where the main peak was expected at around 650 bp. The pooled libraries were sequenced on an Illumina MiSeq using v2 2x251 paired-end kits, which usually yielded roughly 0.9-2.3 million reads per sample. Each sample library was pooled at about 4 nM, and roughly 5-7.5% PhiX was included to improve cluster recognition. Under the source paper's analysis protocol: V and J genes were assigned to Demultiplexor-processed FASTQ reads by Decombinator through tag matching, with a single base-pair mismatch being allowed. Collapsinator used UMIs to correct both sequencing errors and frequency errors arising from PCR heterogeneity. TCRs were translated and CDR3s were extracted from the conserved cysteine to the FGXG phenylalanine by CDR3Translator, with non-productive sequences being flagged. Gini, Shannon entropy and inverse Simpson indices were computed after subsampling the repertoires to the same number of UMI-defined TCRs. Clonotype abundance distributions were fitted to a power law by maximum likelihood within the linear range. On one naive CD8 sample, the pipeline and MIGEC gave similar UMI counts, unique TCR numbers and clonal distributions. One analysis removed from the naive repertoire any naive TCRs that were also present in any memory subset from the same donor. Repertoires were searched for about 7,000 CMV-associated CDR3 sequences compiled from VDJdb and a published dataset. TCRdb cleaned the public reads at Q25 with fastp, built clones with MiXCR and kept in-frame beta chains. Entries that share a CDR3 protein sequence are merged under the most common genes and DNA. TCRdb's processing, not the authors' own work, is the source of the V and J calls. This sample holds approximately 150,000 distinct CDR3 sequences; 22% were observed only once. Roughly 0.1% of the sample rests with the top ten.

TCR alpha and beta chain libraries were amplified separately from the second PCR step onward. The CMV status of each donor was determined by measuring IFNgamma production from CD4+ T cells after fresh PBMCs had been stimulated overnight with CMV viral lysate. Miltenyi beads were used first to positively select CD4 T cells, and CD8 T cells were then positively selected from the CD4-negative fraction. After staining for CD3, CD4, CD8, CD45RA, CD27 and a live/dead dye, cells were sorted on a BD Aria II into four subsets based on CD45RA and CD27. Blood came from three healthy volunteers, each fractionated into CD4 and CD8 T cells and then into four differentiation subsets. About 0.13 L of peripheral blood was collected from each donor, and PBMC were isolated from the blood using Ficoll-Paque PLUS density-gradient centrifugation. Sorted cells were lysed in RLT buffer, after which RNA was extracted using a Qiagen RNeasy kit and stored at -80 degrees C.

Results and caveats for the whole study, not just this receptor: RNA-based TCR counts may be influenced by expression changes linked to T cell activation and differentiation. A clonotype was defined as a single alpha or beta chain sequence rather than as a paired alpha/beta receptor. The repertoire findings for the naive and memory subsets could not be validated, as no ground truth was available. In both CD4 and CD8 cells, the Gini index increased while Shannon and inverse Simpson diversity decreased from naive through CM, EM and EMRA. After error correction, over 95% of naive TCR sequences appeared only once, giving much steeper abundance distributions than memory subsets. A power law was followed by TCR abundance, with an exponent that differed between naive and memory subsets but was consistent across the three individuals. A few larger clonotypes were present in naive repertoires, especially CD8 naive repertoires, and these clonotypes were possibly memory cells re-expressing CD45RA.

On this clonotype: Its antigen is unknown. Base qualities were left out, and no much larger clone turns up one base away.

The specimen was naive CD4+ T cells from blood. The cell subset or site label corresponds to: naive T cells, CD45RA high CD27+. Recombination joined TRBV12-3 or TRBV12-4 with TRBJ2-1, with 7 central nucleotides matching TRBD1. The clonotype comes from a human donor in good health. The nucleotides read TGTGCCAGCAGCTGGGACAGTACGGGTGAGCAGTTCTTC. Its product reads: CASSWDSTGEQFF.